What follows is one TCR beta chain and its context. What it recognizes is unknown. The entry originates in a study of shared clonotypes between healthy human individuals. For the study at large: CD4 naive cells filled three plates per donor, CD4 memory three, CD8 naive two and CD8 memory one. The study's findings and limits: Sequencing of the sorted subsets was shown by rarefaction to be incomplete despite large depth.

The assay was carried out at the deep level. A roughly 200 ng quantity of DNA, tens of thousands of T cell genomes, went into the sorted-subset replicate PCRs. Clones were sequenced by immunoSEQ multiplex PCR, and TCRdb holds only the in-frame ones, with some missing. The sample has approximately 2,000,000 clones, about 94% seen once; the top ten hold roughly 1.7%. Naive CD8 cells comprised CD45RO-negative, CCR7-positively selected cells, excluding terminally differentiated effector memory CD45RA+ cells. CDR3 size: 15 residues. Germline V lookup: CDR1 LNHNV, CDR2 YYDKDF (reference sequence). V gave up 5 bases and J gave up 6 bases; unmatched junction bases: 10.

This sequence joins TRBV15 and TRBJ2-1; 7 bases map to TRBD1. The sample taken for sequencing was naive CD8+ T cells from PBMCs. This receptor was obtained from a man aged 18 to 29 in good health. Some clones in this sample may be carry-over from other donors' samples. CDR3 nucleotide sequence: TGTGCCACCAGCGCCGACAGGGCTCTGAGCAATGAGCAGTTCTTC. Translation gives CATSADRALSNEQFF.